What follows are 18 T cell receptor beta chains derived from one specimen sequenced in a study of human T cells and chemical hapten exposure (dated by TCRdb to about 2021). Library prep was done by RACE. Sequencer: NextSeq 500. TCRdb reran the public reads through fastp at Q25 and MiXCR, keeping productive beta chains. Entries that share a CDR3 protein sequence are merged under the most common genes and DNA. The sample yields around 340,000 distinct CDR3 sequences; around 7% were counted once. Of the sample, 8.4% falls within the top ten clones. The time point tag for this specimen amounts to: patch test 1, 2 weeks after DPC sensitization. Sample treatment or condition, as interpreted from the label and publication: therapeutic diphenylcyclopropenone sensitization with weekly scalp DPC. Specimen: whole blood, collected in connection with sensitization to the hapten diphenylcyclopropenone (DPC). The source of these receptors is a woman aged 18-30 years with alopecia areata. Some clones in this sample may be carry-over from other donors' samples.

This clonotype showed up many times. The chain carries TRBV15 and TRBJ2-7; D remains ambiguous. Deletions cut 2 bases from V and 5 bases from J, with 16 bases between. Per the germline V gene, CDR1 is LNHNV and CDR2 is YYDKDF (reference sequence). The CDR3 has 15 amino acids. The CDR3: CATSRSSGMTNEQYF. CDR3 DNA sequence: TGTGCCACCAGCAGATCCTCAGGTATGACCAACGAGCAGTACTTC. The full variable domain, with the rest looked up from reference TRBV15 and TRBJ2-7, is DAMVIQNPRYQVTQFGKPVTLSCSQTLNHNVMYWYQQKSSQAPKLLFHYYDKDFNNEADTPDNFQSRRPNTSFCFLDIRSPGLGDTAMYLCATSRSSGMTNEQYFGPGTRLTVT.

This clonotype occurred a few times. V usage is TRBV20-1 and J usage is TRBJ1-4, with D perhaps TRBD1 (5 bases). The CDR3 consists of 14 residues. The germline V gene encodes CDR1 DFQATT and CDR2 SNEGSKA (reference sequence). Trimming removed 5 bases from V and 8 bases from J, with 18 bases in between. CDR3 coding DNA: TGCAGTGCTGTCTACGGGACGGCGGGAGAAAAACTGTTTTTT. It yields the protein CSAVYGTAGEKLFF.

The table lists this clonotype with many counts. This chain uses TRBV7-8 with TRBJ2-3, with D possibly TRBD2 on 5 matching bases. The V and J ends lost 5 bases and 4 bases respectively, with 16 bases between them. CDR3 length equals 15 residues. CDR1 is SGHVS and CDR2 is FQNEAQ in the germline V gene. The CDR3 DNA reads TGTGCCAGCAGCCCTCAGGATAGCGCCCCAGATACGCAGTATTTT. Encoded protein: CASSPQDSAPDTQYF.

This clonotype was seen more than once but under ten times. The chain combines TRBV6-5 with TRBJ1-5, with 7 bases that match TRBD1. V was clipped by 5 bases and J by 7 bases; unmatched bases: 8. The germline CDR1 and CDR2 sequences are MNHEY and SVGAGI. CDR3 length equals 14 residues. CDR3: CASSRDRDGQPQHF. The CDR3 nucleotides are TGTGCCAGCAGTCGAGACAGGGACGGGCAGCCCCAGCATTTT.

This clonotype was seen many times. The DNA for the CDR3 is TGTGCCAGCAGCCAAGGGGTAGGCACAGATACGCAGTATTTT. This translates into CASSQGVGTDTQYF. The V gene is TRBV4-2, the J gene TRBJ2-3, with D unclear. The CDR3 totals 14 residues. V lost 1 base, J lost 1 base, and 6 bases lay in between. The V gene's germline CDR1 is LGHNA and CDR2 YNFKEQ.

This clonotype was observed a few times. The genes are TRBV5-1 and TRBJ1-1; D gene ambiguous. The CDR3 extends over 13 amino acids. Germline CDR1 and CDR2: SGHRS and YFSETQ. V gave up 0 bases and J gave up 10 bases, with 13 bases separating them. The CDR3, as DNA: TGCGCCAGCAGCTTGGTGGCTGAAGGTGGAGCTTTCTTT. Translation gives CASSLVAEGGAFF.

This clonotype was counted only a few times. V usage is TRBV29-1 and J usage is TRBJ2-3; tentative D call: TRBD1 (6 bases). The germline V and J ends were trimmed by 7 bases and 2 bases, with 13 bases remaining between them. The CDR3 is made up of 13 amino acids. Germline V gene data show CDR1 as SQVTM and CDR2 as ANQGSEA. CDR3 protein: CSGGHISTDTQYF. The DNA of the CDR3 is TGCAGCGGGGGACATATCTCCACAGATACGCAGTATTTT.

This clonotype was observed a handful of times. The chain uses TRBV7-2 and TRBJ2-5; possibly TRBD1 or TRBD2 for D (5 bases each). Germline assignment: CDR1 SGHTA and CDR2 FQGNSA. The length of the CDR3 is 14 residues. Deletions cut 8 bases from V and 4 bases from J, with 17 bases between. This chain's CDR3 is CASPTTARGETQYF. The CDR3 DNA follows: TGTGCCAGCCCTACGACTGCGAGGGGAGAGACCCAGTACTTC.

In its sample, this clonotype was seen many times. The gene calls are TRBV29-1 and TRBJ2-1, with D perhaps being TRBD1 or TRBD2 (5 bases each). Trimming shortened V by 7 bases and J by 7 bases, and 14 bases separated the two germline ends. The germline V gene has CDR1 SQVTM and CDR2 ANQGSEA. The CDR3 totals 12 residues. CDR3 DNA: TGCAGCGCCGTCTGGGGGATGAATGAGCAGTTCTTC. Protein product: CSAVWGMNEQFF.

The CDR3 region has the DNA TGCGCCAGCAGCCCGGAGACAGGGAGGTACGATGGCTACACCTTC. It translates to CASSPETGRYDGYTF. The V call is TRBV4-3, the J call TRBJ1-2; TRBD1 agrees at 7 bases. The CDR3 consists of 15 residues. V was pared by 4 bases and J by 6 bases, with 11 bases of the junction left unmatched. CDR1 and CDR2 (germline): LGHNA, YSLEER.

This clonotype was detected a few times. This chain connects TRBV28 to TRBJ1-1, with unresolved D. CDR1 MDHEN and CDR2 SYDVKM come from the germline V gene. This CDR3 is built from 11 residues. Trimming shortened V by 8 bases and J by 4 bases, and 8 bases separated the two germline ends. This chain's CDR3 is CASLGITEAFF. The DNA for the CDR3 is TGTGCCAGCCTGGGGATCACTGAAGCTTTCTTT.

This clonotype was seen repeatedly, ten times or more. The V and J genes are TRBV6-1 and TRBJ1-4; D perhaps matches TRBD1 (6 bases). V was pared by 3 bases and J by 6 bases, with 11 bases between. Germline loops: CDR1 MNHNS, CDR2 SASEGT. The CDR3 length is 14 residues. The CDR3 here is CASSDGGADEKLFF. The CDR3 DNA follows: TGTGCCAGCAGTGACGGGGGCGCGGATGAAAAACTGTTTTTT.

V usage is TRBV3-1 and J usage is TRBJ2-5, with a weak D call TRBD1 (6 bases). V was cut by 6 bases and J by 3 bases, with 14 bases left in between. The CDR3 has 14 amino acids. CDR1 LGHDT and CDR2 YNNKEL come from the germline V gene (reference sequence). The CDR3 reads CASRTGTPEETQYF. The CDR3 DNA reads TGTGCCAGCAGGACCGGGACACCCGAAGAGACCCAGTACTTC.

The chain carries TRBV7-6 and TRBJ2-7, with D uncertain. The CDR3 has 13 amino acids. Germline assignment: CDR1 SGHVS and CDR2 FNYEAQ. Trimming cost V 5 bases and J 4 bases, with 12 bases left between them. This CDR3 is CASSPRPQYEQYF. In nucleotides, the CDR3 is TGTGCCAGCAGCCCACGGCCCCAATACGAGCAGTACTTC.

The V and J genes are TRBV19 and TRBJ2-5, with TRBD1 as a possible D gene (6 bases). The CDR3 runs to 13 residues. Trimming pared 9 bases from V and 1 base from J, leaving 12 bases between. The V gene's germline CDR1 is LNHDA and CDR2 SQIVND (reference sequence). The CDR3 spells CASWDTVQETQYF. The CDR3 DNA reads as TGTGCCAGCTGGGACACAGTCCAAGAGACCCAGTACTTC.

The CDR3 sequence: CASSLGVSLYGYTF. The CDR3 coding sequence is TGCGCCAGCAGTTTGGGTGTCTCTCTCTATGGCTACACCTTC. The rearrangement uses TRBV4-3 and TRBJ1-2; D call uncertain. Trimming took off 6 bases at V and 4 bases at J, with 15 bases between the two ends. The CDR3 runs to 14 residues. Per the germline V gene, CDR1 is LGHNA and CDR2 is YSLEER.

The table lists this clonotype with a few counts. The V and J genes are TRBV6-6 and TRBJ1-2, with unresolved D. Trimming shortened V by 8 bases and J by 5 bases, and 12 bases separated the two germline ends. CDR1 is MNHNY and CDR2 is SVGAGI in the germline V gene (reference sequence). This CDR3 region has 12 residues. CDR3: CASRSGDYGYTF. The CDR3 nucleotides are TGTGCCAGCCGGTCGGGCGATTATGGCTACACCTTC.

This chain connects TRBV3-1 to TRBJ1-2, with D possibly being TRBD1 (5 bases). This CDR3 has 12 amino acids. The V end was cut by 11 bases, the J end by 8 bases, with 18 bases between. The V gene's germline CDR1 is LGHDT and CDR2 YNNKEL (reference sequence). CDR3 region: CASTGTAWGYTF. CDR3 DNA sequence: TGTGCCTCTACAGGAACGGCTTGGGGCTACACCTTC.